The T cell receptor beta chain under discussion was sequenced for a study of blood T cell repertoires in COVID-19. Background on the study: Collection of acute and convalescent COVID-19 samples took place in the United States, Italy and Spain.

Data came from immunoSEQ multiplex PCR; TCRdb stores just in-frame clones and leaves some out. The sample includes 80,000 to 130,000 clones, 80% to 95% seen only once; the top ten take around 5.7%. The CDR3 runs 14 residues. The V gene's germline CDR1 is SGHTA and CDR2 FQGNSA. V was pared by 8 bases and J by 7 bases, with 8 bases of the junction left unmatched. The clonotype originates from an older man with acute or convalescent COVID-19. The chain employs TRBV7-2 and TRBJ2-7, with 13 bases identical to TRBD2. Sequenced material: peripheral blood. The CDR3 protein is CASAGLAGVQEQYF. CDR3 sequence (DNA): TGTGCCAGCGCAGGACTAGCGGGAGTTCAAGAGCAGTACTTC.